One T cell receptor (beta chain) is described in this entry. Its antigen remains unknown. Assay used: immunoSEQ multiplex PCR; TCRdb lists only in-frame clones, some missing. The profile shows 23,000 or so clones, 85% to 95% of them singletons. This entry comes from a study of graft-versus-host responses after intestinal transplantation. As for the study in general: The study gave all recipients anti-thymocyte globulin induction, then tacrolimus and steroids for approximately three years. Findings of the study overall: GvH clones appeared in recipient marrow, some first in ileum or blood. High graft-versus-host to host-versus-graft T cell clonal ratios marked allografts of patients with graft-donor macrochimerism.

The clonotype originates from a human patient who received an intestinal transplant, so some T cells may come from the graft donor. Sequenced material: PBMCs, taken 39 to 40 days after intestinal transplant.

CDR3 nucleotides: TGTGCCTGGAGTGTACGAATCCATGAGCAGTTCTTC. Translating gives CAWSVRIHEQFF. This chain connects TRBV30 to TRBJ2-1, with D unresolved. From germline, CDR1 is GTSNPN and CDR2 SVGIG (reference sequence). Trimming shortened V by 0 bases and J by 8 bases, and 8 bases separated the two germline ends. The length of the CDR3 is 12 residues.